This record covers a single T cell receptor beta chain. The entry originates in a study of OX40 agonist ivuxolimab in advanced cancers. CDR3 length: 15 residues. In germline, CDR1 is MNHNY, CDR2 SVGAGI (reference sequence). After removal of 1 base from V and 6 bases from J, the junction contained 6 bases not matched to a gene. Produced via immunoSEQ multiplex PCR; TCRdb's table is partial and in-frame only. The profile shows over 65,000 clones, 85% to 95% of them singletons. The sample was CD4+ or CD8+ T cells sorted from blood, taken in a trial of the OX40 agonist ivuxolimab. This clonotype was sampled from an adult with an advanced solid tumor such as melanoma, head and neck, liver or kidney cancer. This chain joins TRBV6-6 and TRBJ2-1; 7 bases are a match to TRBD1. This chain's CDR3 is CASSYLQGLGNEQFF. CDR3 coding DNA: TGTGCCAGCAGTTACTTACAGGGGCTAGGCAATGAGCAGTTCTTC.